The 25 T cell receptor beta chains below all came from one sample that was sequenced in a study of T cells expressing NK-cell markers. TCRdb reanalyzed the 5' RACE reads, giving one entry per CDR3 protein sequence and no DNA. The sample has 200,000 to 300,000 distinct CDR3 sequences. Source material: blood T cells: a sorted CD56 or NKG2C T cell subset, CD4+ or CD8+ T cells, or bulk PBMC T cells (not recorded which). Receptors were obtained from a woman between 18 and 75 years old in good health.

The CDR3 is CASSVRGLGEQFF. The V gene is TRBV7-2, the J gene TRBJ2-1; TCRdb outputs TRBD2, but without DNA this stays unchecked. Germline V gene lookup returns CDR1 SGHTA and CDR2 FQGNSA. The CDR3 consists of 13 residues.

This CDR3 reads CASSPLDLSLNEQFF. The V and J genes are TRBV6-2 or TRBV6-3 and TRBJ2-1; the D call from TCRdb, TRBD1, cannot be confirmed without DNA. Germline V gene data show CDR1 as MNHEY and CDR2 as SVGEGT. CDR3 length: 15 residues.

The chain combines TRBV12-3 or TRBV12-4 with TRBJ1-1. The CDR3 is 12 amino acids. CDR3 loop: CASSWGYTEAFF.

The rearrangement joins TRBV20-1 to TRBJ2-1. The CDR3 extends over 13 amino acids. CDR1 and CDR2 (germline): DFQATT, SNEGSKA (reference sequence). The CDR3 region is CSARQESRNEQFF.

This chain connects TRBV25-1 to TRBJ2-7; the TCRdb call, TRBD1, lacks DNA for checking. The germline gives CDR1 MGHDK, CDR2 SYGVNS. The length of the CDR3 is 15 residues. CDR3: CASSPPDRVAYEQYF.

The genes are TRBV18 and TRBJ2-5; TCRdb picks TRBD1, but there is no DNA to check that call. Per germline, CDR1 KGHSH and CDR2 LQKENI. The CDR3 consists of 16 residues. This chain's CDR3 is CASSSPTGGGQETQYF.

V and J are TRBV27 and TRBJ2-2; there is no DNA to check the TCRdb D call of TRBD1. The CDR3 contains 16 residues. Germline values: CDR1 MNHEY, CDR2 SMNVEV (reference sequence). This CDR3 reads CASSKLGGGMTGELFF.

The CDR3 sequence: CASSYRQNQPQHF. V and J are TRBV6-2 or TRBV6-3 and TRBJ1-5. Per germline, CDR1 MNHEY and CDR2 SVGEGT. CDR3 length equals 13 residues.

The chain is built from TRBV4-2 and TRBJ1-1; TCRdb's D call of TRBD1 is untestable without DNA. The CDR3 totals 14 residues. In germline, CDR1 is LGHNA, CDR2 YNFKEQ. The CDR3 here is CASSQDWQGTEAFF.

The chain carries TRBV20-1 and TRBJ1-2. Germline V gives CDR1 DFQATT, CDR2 SNEGSKA (reference sequence). The CDR3 is made up of 12 amino acids. The CDR3 spells CSATLENYGYTF.

V is TRBV11-2 and J is TRBJ1-1. Germline assignment: CDR1 SGHAT and CDR2 FQNNGV. The CDR3 is 13 amino acids. The CDR3 region is CASSPSGNTEVFF.

This chain joins TRBV9 and TRBJ2-7; TCRdb's D call of TRBD2 is untestable without DNA. There are 16 residues in the CDR3. In germline, CDR1 is SGDLS, CDR2 YYNGEE. CDR3 in amino acids: CASSSTGTSGSYEQYF.

This chain connects TRBV11-2 to TRBJ2-5; TCRdb's D gene call, TRBD2, goes unchecked for lack of DNA. Germline CDR1 and CDR2: SGHAT and FQNNGV. This CDR3 has 16 residues. CDR3 region: CASSPGGAGVRETQYF.

The chain joins TRBV20-1 to TRBJ1-2; checking the TCRdb D call of TRBD1 is not possible without DNA. This CDR3 has 13 amino acids. Germline V gene lookup returns CDR1 DFQATT and CDR2 SNEGSKA (reference sequence). The chain's CDR3 is CSAKPGAGYGYTF.

This rearrangement joins TRBV29-1 to TRBJ2-7; there is no DNA to check the TCRdb D call of TRBD2. The germline gives CDR1 SQVTM, CDR2 ANQGSEA. The CDR3 runs 14 residues. This CDR3 is CSVERGLGTYEQYF.

The chain has TRBV5-1 and TRBJ1-3; TCRdb selects TRBD1, and the lack of DNA leaves this call unchecked. CDR1 and CDR2 (germline): SGHRS, YFSETQ. This CDR3 is built from 13 residues. CDR3 in amino acids: CASHGGGRNTIYF. Full variable domain (missing parts from reference TRBV5-1 and TRBJ1-3): KAGVTQTPRYLIKTRGQQVTLSCSPISGHRSVSWYQQTPGQGLQFLFEYFSETQRNKGNFPGRFSGRQFSNSRSEMNVSTLELGDSALYLCASHGGGRNTIYFGEGSWLTVV.

The CDR3 here is CAWSADVVREQFF. This rearrangement joins TRBV30 to TRBJ2-1. There are 13 residues in the CDR3. Germline V lookup: CDR1 GTSNPN, CDR2 SVGIG (reference sequence).

The chain links TRBV11-2 to TRBJ1-6. The length of the CDR3 is 13 residues. Germline V gives CDR1 SGHAT, CDR2 FQNNGV. The CDR3 is CASSLEVSSPLHF.

CDR3 loop: CASRLAGGPFEQYF. V and J are TRBV12-3 or TRBV12-4 and TRBJ2-7; TCRdb lists TRBD2, though no DNA is available to test this call. CDR3 length equals 14 residues.

The chain couples TRBV7-8 to TRBJ2-2; TCRdb outputs TRBD2, but without DNA this stays unchecked. The V gene's germline CDR1 is SGHVS and CDR2 FQNEAQ. The CDR3 sequence is 17 residues long. CDR3 residues: CASSPGLAGGVTGELFF. The variable domain in full, with the rest retrieved from reference TRBV7-8 and TRBJ2-2, is GAGVSQSPRYKVAKRGQDVALRCDPISGHVSLFWYQQALGQGPEFLTYFQNEAQLDKSGLPSDRFFAERPEGSVSTLKIQRTQQEDSAVYLCASSPGLAGGVTGELFFGEGSRLTVL.

V gene TRBV7-9 combines with J gene TRBJ2-2; TCRdb selects TRBD2, and the lack of DNA leaves this call unchecked. CDR1 and CDR2 (germline): SEHNR, FQNEAQ (reference sequence). This CDR3 contains 14 residues. The CDR3 loop is CASSPQLPSGELFF.

J is TRBJ2-1 and V is TRBV12-3 or TRBV12-4; TCRdb names TRBD1, which stays unverified in the absence of DNA. The length of the CDR3 is 14 residues. CDR3 region: CASSLVGAGGEQFF.

The chain recombines TRBV20-1 with TRBJ2-3; TCRdb returns TRBD1, unconfirmable since there is no DNA. Per the germline V gene, CDR1 is DFQATT and CDR2 is SNEGSKA (reference sequence). The CDR3 contains 13 residues. Here the CDR3 reads CSAADSSTDTQYF.

CDR3 sequence: CATRRAENSPLHF. The rearrangement uses TRBV6-6 and TRBJ1-6; TCRdb lists TRBD1, though no DNA is available to test this call. Germline values: CDR1 MNHNY, CDR2 SVGAGI (reference sequence). CDR3 length: 13 amino acids.

The rearrangement uses TRBV5-5 and TRBJ2-3; TCRdb gives TRBD1 as the D gene, but with no DNA this cannot be confirmed. Germline V gives CDR1 SGHKS, CDR2 YYEKEE (reference sequence). This CDR3 spans 16 amino acids. CDR3 sequence: CASSLEGARGTDTQYF. The whole variable domain, remainder taken from reference TRBV5-5 and TRBJ2-3, is DAGVTQSPTHLIKTRGQQVTLRCSPISGHKSVSWYQQVLGQGPQFIFQYYEKEERGRGNFPDRFSARQFPNYSSELNVNALLLGDSALYLCASSLEGARGTDTQYFGPGTRLTVL.